Shown below are 18 T cell receptor beta chains from a single sample sequenced in a study of identical twins. In TCRdb, the 5' RACE reads were re-called with MiXCR into one record per CDR3 protein. The sample has approximately 300,000 distinct CDR3 sequences; roughly 8.6% are singletons. These records were also assigned to another study, of yellow fever vaccine responses in identical twins.

The sample consisted of CD8+ T cells sorted from blood. The receptors originated from a woman aged 18-35 years in good health.

This chain uses TRBV7-2 with TRBJ2-7; 9 nucleotides align to TRBD2. This CDR3 has 15 residues. Germline CDR1 and CDR2: SGHTA and FQGNSA. Trimming cost V 2 bases and J 2 bases; bases outside gene matches: 4. CDR3 sequence (DNA): TGTGCCAGCAGCTTATGGGGCGGGGGGGCCTACGAGCAGTACTTC. Its protein product is CASSLWGGGAYEQYF. Supplemented by reference TRBV7-2 and TRBJ2-7, the full variable domain reads GAGVSQSPSNKVTEKGKDVELRCDPISGHTALYWYRQSLGQGLEFLIYFQGNSAPDKSGLPSDRFSAERTGGSVSTLTIQRTQQEDSAVYLCASSLWGGGAYEQYFGPGTRLTVT.

This clonotype was found many times. This chain joins TRBV24-1 and TRBJ2-5, with D maybe TRBD2 (5 bases). CDR3 length: 14 amino acids. Germline V gene sequence: CDR1 KGHDR, CDR2 SFDVKD. The V end was cut by 0 bases, the J end by 3 bases, with 7 bases between. Written as DNA, the CDR3 is TGTGCCACCAGTGATTTGTCCGGGAAAGAGACCCAGTACTTC. This sequence encodes CATSDLSGKETQYF.

This clonotype was picked up many times. This chain connects TRBV7-8 to TRBJ2-7; TRBD1 matches 7 bases. Trimming at V came to 2 bases and at J to 4 bases, leaving 5 bases not matched to a gene. Germline assignment: CDR1 SGHVS and CDR2 FQNEAQ. The CDR3 totals 14 residues. For the CDR3, the DNA is TGTGCCAGCAGCTTACCCGGGACAGAATACGAGCAGTACTTC. Amino acids: CASSLPGTEYEQYF.

This clonotype showed up just a few times. The chain has TRBV20-1 and TRBJ2-1; the match to TRBD2 covers 7 bases. The junction had 11 bases not matched to a gene; V was cut back by 3 bases and J by 3 bases. Germline CDR1 is DFQATT and CDR2 is SNEGSKA (reference sequence). CDR3 size: 16 residues. The CDR3 region has the DNA TGCAGTGCTAGTATTTGGGCGGGAGATTTCTACAATGAGCAGTTCTTC. Translated: CSASIWAGDFYNEQFF.

Comment on this clonotype: This may come from a read error, since a much larger clone is one base off. V usage is TRBV29-1 and J usage is TRBJ2-1; D may be TRBD1 (5 bases). Germline V gene sequence: CDR1 SQVTM, CDR2 ANQGSEA. The CDR3 runs 16 residues. This CDR3 is CSVGVAGHVLVDELFF. CDR3 sequence (DNA): TGCAGCGTTGGTGTCGCAGGACATGTCCTTGTCGATGAGCTGTTCTTC.

This clonotype was seen at least ten times. The genes are TRBV2 and TRBJ2-7; TRBD1 aligns across 7 bases. Germline V lookup: CDR1 SNHLY, CDR2 FYNNEI. The CDR3 spans 13 residues. V shed 6 bases and J 2 bases; nucleotides not matched to a gene: 4. The CDR3 region has the DNA TGTGCCAGCAGAGAGACAGGGACCTACGAGCAGTACTTC. Translation: CASRETGTYEQYF.

As for this clonotype: The germline gene is not matched at one end of the junction; a read error may be the cause. The V and J genes are TRBV7-9 and TRBJ2-5; TRBD1 agrees at 8 bases. The germline gives CDR1 SEHNR, CDR2 FQNEAQ (reference sequence). The CDR3 runs to 15 residues. The CDR3 spells CAGSSSQGAPETQYF. The CDR3 bases are TGTGCCGGCAGCTCGAGTCAGGGGGCGCCCGAGACCCAGTACTTC.

Ten or more counts support this clonotype. The chain uses TRBV29-1 and TRBJ2-7, with TRBD1 matching over 8 bases. This CDR3 spans 15 amino acids. The V gene end was trimmed by 0 bases and the J gene end by 4 bases; junction bases not matched to a gene: 8. CDR1 and CDR2 (germline): SQVTM, ANQGSEA. CDR3 amino acids: CSVEESAGQAYEQYF. The DNA of the CDR3 is TGCAGCGTTGAAGAATCTGCGGGACAGGCATACGAGCAGTACTTC.

The J gene is TRBJ2-7, the V gene TRBV7-9; D might be TRBD1 (5 bases). Germline V lookup: CDR1 SEHNR, CDR2 FQNEAQ (reference sequence). V lost 3 bases to trimming and J lost 3 bases, with 15 bases between them. This CDR3 spans 15 amino acids. The CDR3 loop is CASSLGRGLIYEQYF. In DNA form, the CDR3 reads TGTGCCAGCAGCTTGGGGCGAGGATTAATCTACGAGCAGTACTTC. Full variable domain (missing parts from reference TRBV7-9 and TRBJ2-7): DTGVSQNPRHKITKRGQNVTFRCDPISEHNRLYWYRQTLGQGPEFLTYFQNEAQLEKSRLLSDRFSAERPKGSFSTLEIQRTEQGDSAMYLCASSLGRGLIYEQYFGPGTRLTVT.

This clonotype came up a few times. The chain is built from TRBV15 and TRBJ2-1; 7 bases align to TRBD2. This CDR3 has 16 residues. The germline CDR1 and CDR2 sequences are LNHNV and YYDKDF (reference sequence). Trimming removed 5 bases from V and 4 bases from J; junction bases left unmatched: 11. For the CDR3, the DNA is TGTGCCACCAGCCTCGGGGAGGGAGGACTTTACAATGAGCAGTTCTTC. Encoded protein: CATSLGEGGLYNEQFF.

This clonotype turned up a few times. The rearrangement uses TRBV24-1 and TRBJ2-3; 7 positions match TRBD2. The CDR3 covers 15 residues. Per germline, CDR1 KGHDR and CDR2 SFDVKD. V lost 3 bases and J lost 2; bases outside the gene matches: 4. CDR3 in amino acids: CATSDLKRDTDTQYF. In nucleotides, the CDR3 is TGTGCCACCAGTGATCTCAAGCGGGACACAGATACGCAGTATTTT.

The sample holds a few counts of this clonotype. The CDR3 DNA is TGTGCCAGCAGCTTAGCGTCTGGGGTCTCGAATGAGCAGTTCTTC. Residues: CASSLASGVSNEQFF. This rearrangement joins TRBV7-2 to TRBJ2-1; D gene uncertain. V gave up 0 bases and J gave up 7 bases, with 13 bases separating them. There are 15 residues in the CDR3. The germline V gene has CDR1 SGHTA and CDR2 FQGNSA.

This rearrangement joins TRBV20-1 to TRBJ2-7; TRBD2 is a possible D gene (6 bases). The CDR3 sequence is 15 residues long. With 1 base removed from V and 0 bases from J, the gap between germline ends came to 13 bases. Germline loops: CDR1 DFQATT, CDR2 SNEGSKA (reference sequence). The DNA of the CDR3 is TGCAGTGCTAGAGTGTCGGGAGCAAGCTCCTACGAGCAGTACTTC. Translation: CSARVSGASSYEQYF.

This clonotype was recorded a few times. The genes are TRBV27 and TRBJ2-5; TRBD1 matches 8 bases. Germline assignment: CDR1 MNHEY and CDR2 SMNVEV (reference sequence). CDR3 length: 14 amino acids. The J segment lost 3 bases and the V segment lost 4 bases, leaving 4 bases of the junction unmatched. CDR3 DNA sequence: TGTGCCAGCAGTTCTCCGGACAGGGAAGAGACCCAGTACTTC. Its protein product is CASSSPDREETQYF.

This clonotype appeared many times. The chain carries TRBV13 and TRBJ2-7, with D possibly TRBD1 on 6 matching bases. The CDR3 length is 13 residues. The germline V gene has CDR1 PRHDT and CDR2 FYEKMQ (reference sequence). The V end lost 4 bases, the J end lost 0 bases, and 7 bases lay between the germline ends. This chain's CDR3 is CASSYRASYEQYF. In nucleotides, the CDR3 is TGTGCCAGCAGCTACAGGGCCTCCTACGAGCAGTACTTC.

This clonotype was seen more than once but under ten times. CDR3 DNA: TGTGCCAGCAGCGTAACCGGGAATCAGCCCCAGCATTTT. Translating it yields CASSVTGNQPQHF. This sequence joins TRBV9 and TRBJ1-5; D call uncertain. The germline gives CDR1 SGDLS, CDR2 YYNGEE. V was shortened by 1 base and J by 4 bases, with 6 bases between the two germline ends. The CDR3 has 13 amino acids.

This clonotype turned up a few times. The chain carries TRBV4-3 and TRBJ2-3; the match to TRBD2 covers 8 bases. The V gene's germline CDR1 is LGHNA and CDR2 YSLEER. CDR3 length: 16 residues. V lost 1 base to trimming and J lost 2 bases; unmatched junction nucleotides: 5. The CDR3 DNA follows: TGCGCCAGCAGCCAAGCCAGCGGGAGAGTCACAGATACGCAGTATTTT. Protein: CASSQASGRVTDTQYF.

The chain employs TRBV7-9 and TRBJ2-7; 11 bases line up with TRBD2. CDR1 SEHNR and CDR2 FQNEAQ come from the germline V gene (reference sequence). V lost 8 bases and J lost 3; bases outside the gene matches: 12. The CDR3 consists of 16 residues. This CDR3 reads CASGTLSGRELYEQYF. CDR3 in DNA: TGTGCCAGCGGGACACTTAGCGGGAGGGAACTCTACGAGCAGTACTTC.